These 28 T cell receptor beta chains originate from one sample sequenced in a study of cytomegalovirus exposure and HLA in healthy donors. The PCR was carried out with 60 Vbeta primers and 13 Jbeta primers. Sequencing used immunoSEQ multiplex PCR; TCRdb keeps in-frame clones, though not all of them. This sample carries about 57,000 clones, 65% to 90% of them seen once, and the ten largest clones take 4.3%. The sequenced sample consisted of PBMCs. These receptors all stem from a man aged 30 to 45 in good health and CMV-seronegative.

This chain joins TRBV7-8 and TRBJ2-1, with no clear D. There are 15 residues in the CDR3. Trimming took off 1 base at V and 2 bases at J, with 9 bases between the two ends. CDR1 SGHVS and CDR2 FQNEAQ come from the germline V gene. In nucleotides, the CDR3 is TGTGCCAGCAGCTTAGAAGACTCAGCCTACAATGAGCAGTTCTTC. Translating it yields CASSLEDSAYNEQFF.

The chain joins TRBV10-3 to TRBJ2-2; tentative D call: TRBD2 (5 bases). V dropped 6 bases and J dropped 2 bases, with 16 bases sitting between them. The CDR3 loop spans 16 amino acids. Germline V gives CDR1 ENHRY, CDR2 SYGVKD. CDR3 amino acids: CAISGNLDPNTGELFF. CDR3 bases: TGTGCCATCAGCGGGAACCTGGACCCAAACACCGGGGAGCTGTTTTTT.

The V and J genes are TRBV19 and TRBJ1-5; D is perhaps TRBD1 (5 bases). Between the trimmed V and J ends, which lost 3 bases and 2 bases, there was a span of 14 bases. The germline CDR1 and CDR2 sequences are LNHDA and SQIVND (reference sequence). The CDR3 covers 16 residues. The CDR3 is CASSILPGGGNQPQHF. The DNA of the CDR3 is TGTGCCAGTAGTATTTTACCGGGGGGTGGCAATCAGCCCCAGCATTTT.

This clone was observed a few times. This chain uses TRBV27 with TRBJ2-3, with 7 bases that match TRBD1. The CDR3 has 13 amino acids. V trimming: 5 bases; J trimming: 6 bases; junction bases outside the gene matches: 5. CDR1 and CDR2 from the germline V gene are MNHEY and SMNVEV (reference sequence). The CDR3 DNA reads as TGTGCCAGCAGTCCCTCGACAGGGGATACGCAGTATTTT. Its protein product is CASSPSTGDTQYF.

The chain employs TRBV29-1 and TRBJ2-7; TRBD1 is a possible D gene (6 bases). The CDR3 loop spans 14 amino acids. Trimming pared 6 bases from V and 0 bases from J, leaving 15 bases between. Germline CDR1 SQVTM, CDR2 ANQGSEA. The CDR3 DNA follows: TGCAGCGTGGAGACAGGTTCTTTCTCCTACGAGCAGTACTTC. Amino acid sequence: CSVETGSFSYEQYF.

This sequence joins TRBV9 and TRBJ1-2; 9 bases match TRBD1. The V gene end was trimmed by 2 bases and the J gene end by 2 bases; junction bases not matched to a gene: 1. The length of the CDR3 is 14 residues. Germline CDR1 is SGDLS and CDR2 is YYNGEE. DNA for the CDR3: TGTGCCAGCAGCGTCGGACAGGGGAACTATGGCTACACCTTC. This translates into CASSVGQGNYGYTF.

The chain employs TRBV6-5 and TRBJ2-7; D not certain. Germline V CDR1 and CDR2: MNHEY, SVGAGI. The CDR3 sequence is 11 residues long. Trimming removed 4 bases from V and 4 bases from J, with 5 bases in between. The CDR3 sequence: CASSFKYEQYF. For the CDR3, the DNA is TGTGCCAGCAGTTTCAAATACGAGCAGTACTTC.

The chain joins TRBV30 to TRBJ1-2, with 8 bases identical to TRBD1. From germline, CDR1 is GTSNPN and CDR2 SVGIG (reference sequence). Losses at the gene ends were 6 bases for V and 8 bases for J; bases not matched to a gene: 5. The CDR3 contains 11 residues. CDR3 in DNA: TGTGCCTGCGGACAGGGCCAGGGCTACACCTTC. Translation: CACGQGQGYTF.

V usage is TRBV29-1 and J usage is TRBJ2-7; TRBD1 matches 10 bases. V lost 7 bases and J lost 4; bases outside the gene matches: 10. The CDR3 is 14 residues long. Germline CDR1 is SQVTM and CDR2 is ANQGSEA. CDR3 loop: CSAVRDRGSYEQYF. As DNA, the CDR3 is TGCAGCGCCGTACGGGACAGGGGTTCTTACGAGCAGTACTTC.

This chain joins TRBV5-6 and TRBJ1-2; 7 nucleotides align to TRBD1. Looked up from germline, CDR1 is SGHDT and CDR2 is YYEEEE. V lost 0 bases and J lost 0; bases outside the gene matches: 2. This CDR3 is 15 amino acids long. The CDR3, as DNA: TGTGCCAGCAGCTTGGTGACAGGGCCTAACTATGGCTACACCTTC. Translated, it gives CASSLVTGPNYGYTF.

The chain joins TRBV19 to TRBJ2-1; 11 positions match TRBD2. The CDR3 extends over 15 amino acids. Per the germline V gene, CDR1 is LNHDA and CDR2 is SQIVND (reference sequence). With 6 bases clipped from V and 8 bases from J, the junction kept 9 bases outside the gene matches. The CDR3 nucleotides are TGTGCCAGTAGGCTAGCGGGAGGAGGGGGGCATGAGCAGTTCTTC. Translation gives CASRLAGGGGHEQFF.

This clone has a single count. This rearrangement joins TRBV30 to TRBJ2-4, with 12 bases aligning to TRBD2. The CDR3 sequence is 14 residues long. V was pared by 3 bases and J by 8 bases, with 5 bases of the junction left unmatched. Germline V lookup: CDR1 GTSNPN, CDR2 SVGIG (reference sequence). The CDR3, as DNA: TGTGCCTGGAGGACTAGCGGGAGAATGGACATTCAGTACTTC. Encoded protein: CAWRTSGRMDIQYF.

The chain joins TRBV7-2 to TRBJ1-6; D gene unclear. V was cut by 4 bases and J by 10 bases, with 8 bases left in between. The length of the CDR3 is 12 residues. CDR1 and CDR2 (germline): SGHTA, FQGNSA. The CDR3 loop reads CASSSDGSPLHF. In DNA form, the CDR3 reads TGTGCCAGCAGCTCAGATGGCTCACCCCTCCACTTT. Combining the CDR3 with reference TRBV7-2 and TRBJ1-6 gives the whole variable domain GAGVSQSPSNKVTEKGKDVELRCDPISGHTALYWYRQSLGQGLEFLIYFQGNSAPDKSGLPSDRFSAERTGGSVSTLTIQRTQQEDSAVYLCASSSDGSPLHFGNGTRLTVT.

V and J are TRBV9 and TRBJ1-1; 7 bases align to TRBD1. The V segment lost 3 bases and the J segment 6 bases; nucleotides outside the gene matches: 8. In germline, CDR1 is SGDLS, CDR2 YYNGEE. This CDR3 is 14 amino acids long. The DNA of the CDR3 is TGTGCCAGCAGCGGCCGACAGGGAGGCCCTGAAGCTTTCTTT. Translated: CASSGRQGGPEAFF.

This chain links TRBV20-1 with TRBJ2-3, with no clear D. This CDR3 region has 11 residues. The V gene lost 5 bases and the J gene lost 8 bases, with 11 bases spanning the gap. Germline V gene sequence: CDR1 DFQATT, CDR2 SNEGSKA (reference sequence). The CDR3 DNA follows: TGCAGTGCTCCCCAACTCGGTACGCAGTATTTT. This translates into CSAPQLGTQYF.

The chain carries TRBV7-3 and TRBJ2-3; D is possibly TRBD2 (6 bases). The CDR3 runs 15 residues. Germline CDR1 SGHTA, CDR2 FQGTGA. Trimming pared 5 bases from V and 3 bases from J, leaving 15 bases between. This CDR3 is CASSPRGFSTDTQYF. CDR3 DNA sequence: TGTGCCAGCAGCCCTCGGGGGTTTTCTACAGATACGCAGTATTTT.

CDR3 sequence: CASKDRYTGELFF. The DNA for the CDR3 is TGTGCCAGCAAGGACAGGTACACCGGGGAGCTGTTTTTT. V usage is TRBV27 and J usage is TRBJ2-2; 7 bases match TRBD1. The germline V gene has CDR1 MNHEY and CDR2 SMNVEV (reference sequence). The CDR3 runs to 13 residues. The junction had 2 bases not matched to a gene; V was cut back by 7 bases and J by 3 bases.

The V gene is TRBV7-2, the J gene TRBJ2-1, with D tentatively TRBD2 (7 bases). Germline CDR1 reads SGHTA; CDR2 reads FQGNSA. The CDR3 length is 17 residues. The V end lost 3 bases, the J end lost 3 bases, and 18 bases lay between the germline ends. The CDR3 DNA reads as TGTGCCAGCAGCTTGGGGGGGGCTAGCGGCCTCTACAATGAGCAGTTCTTC. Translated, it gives CASSLGGASGLYNEQFF.

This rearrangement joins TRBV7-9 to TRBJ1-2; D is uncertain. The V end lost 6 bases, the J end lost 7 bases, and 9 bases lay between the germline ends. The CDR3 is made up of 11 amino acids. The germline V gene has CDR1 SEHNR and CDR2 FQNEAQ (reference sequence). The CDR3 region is CASRKGAGYTF. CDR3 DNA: TGTGCCAGCAGAAAGGGAGCTGGCTACACCTTC. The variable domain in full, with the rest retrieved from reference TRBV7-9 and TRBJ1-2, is DTGVSQNPRHKITKRGQNVTFRCDPISEHNRLYWYRQTLGQGPEFLTYFQNEAQLEKSRLLSDRFSAERPKGSFSTLEIQRTEQGDSAMYLCASRKGAGYTFGSGTRLTVV.

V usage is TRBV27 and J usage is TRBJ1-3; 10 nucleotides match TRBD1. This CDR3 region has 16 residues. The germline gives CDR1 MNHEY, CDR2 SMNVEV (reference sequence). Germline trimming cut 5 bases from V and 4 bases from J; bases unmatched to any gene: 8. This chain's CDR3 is CASSPTGGLRGNTIYF. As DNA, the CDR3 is TGTGCCAGCAGTCCGACAGGGGGCTTGCGGGGAAACACCATATATTTT.

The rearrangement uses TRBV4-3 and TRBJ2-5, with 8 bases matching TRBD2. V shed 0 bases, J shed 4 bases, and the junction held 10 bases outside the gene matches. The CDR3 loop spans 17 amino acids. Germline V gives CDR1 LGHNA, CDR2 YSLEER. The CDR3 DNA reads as TGCGCCAGCAGCCAAGATAGTACTAGCGGAGGCGGAGAGACCCAGTACTTC. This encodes CASSQDSTSGGGETQYF.

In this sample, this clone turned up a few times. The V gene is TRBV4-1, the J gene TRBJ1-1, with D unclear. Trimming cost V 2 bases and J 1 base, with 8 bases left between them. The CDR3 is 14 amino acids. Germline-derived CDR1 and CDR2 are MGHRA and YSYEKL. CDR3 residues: CASSQFGGNTEAFF. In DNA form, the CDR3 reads TGCGCCAGCAGCCAATTCGGTGGGAACACTGAAGCTTTCTTT.

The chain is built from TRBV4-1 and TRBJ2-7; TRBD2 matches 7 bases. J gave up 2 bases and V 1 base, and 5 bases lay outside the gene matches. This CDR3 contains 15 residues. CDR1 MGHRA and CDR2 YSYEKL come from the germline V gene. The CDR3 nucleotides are TGCGCCAGCAGCCAAGGGACTAGTCATACCTACGAGCAGTACTTC. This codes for CASSQGTSHTYEQYF.

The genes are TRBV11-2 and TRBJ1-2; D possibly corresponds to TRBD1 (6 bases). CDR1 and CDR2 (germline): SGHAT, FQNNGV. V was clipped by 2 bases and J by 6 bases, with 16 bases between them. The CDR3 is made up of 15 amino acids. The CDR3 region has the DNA TGTGCCAGCAGCTTATCCCCAGGGGCGGGGGATGGCTACACCTTC. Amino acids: CASSLSPGAGDGYTF. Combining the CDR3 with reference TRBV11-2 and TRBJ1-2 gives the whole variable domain EAGVAQSPRYKIIEKRQSVAFWCNPISGHATLYWYQQILGQGPKLLIQFQNNGVVDDSQLPKDRFSAERLKGVDSTLKIQPAKLEDSAVYLCASSLSPGAGDGYTFGSGTRLTVV.

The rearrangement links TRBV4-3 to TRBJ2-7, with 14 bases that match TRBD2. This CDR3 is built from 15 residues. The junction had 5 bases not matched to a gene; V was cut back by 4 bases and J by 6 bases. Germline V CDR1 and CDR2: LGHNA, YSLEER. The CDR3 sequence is CASSLTGTSGSEQYF. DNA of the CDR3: TGCGCCAGCAGCCTTACCGGGACTAGCGGGAGCGAGCAGTACTTC.

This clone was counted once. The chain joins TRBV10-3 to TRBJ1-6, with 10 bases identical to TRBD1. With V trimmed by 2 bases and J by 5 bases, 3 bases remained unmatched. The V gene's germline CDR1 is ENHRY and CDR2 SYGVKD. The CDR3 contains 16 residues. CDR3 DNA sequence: TGTGCCATCAGTGAGGACAGGGGGCAAAATAATTCACCCCTCCACTTT. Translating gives CAISEDRGQNNSPLHF.

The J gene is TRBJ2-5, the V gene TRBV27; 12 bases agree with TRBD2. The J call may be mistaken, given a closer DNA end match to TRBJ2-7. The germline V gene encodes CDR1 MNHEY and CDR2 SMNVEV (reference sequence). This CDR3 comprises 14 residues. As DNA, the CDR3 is TGTGCCAGCAACCCACTAGCGGGGGGCCACGAGCAGTACTTC. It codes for CASNPLAGGHEQYF.

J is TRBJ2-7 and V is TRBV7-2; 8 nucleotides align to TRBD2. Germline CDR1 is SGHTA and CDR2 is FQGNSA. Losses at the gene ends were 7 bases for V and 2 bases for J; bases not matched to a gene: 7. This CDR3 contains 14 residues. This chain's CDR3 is CASTRGGAAYEQYF. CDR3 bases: TGTGCCAGCACCCGGGGGGGGGCAGCCTACGAGCAGTACTTC.